The rows below give T cell receptor beta chains drawn from one sample of a study of identical twins. TCRdb itself ran the 5' RACE reads through MiXCR, one entry per CDR3 protein. Of about 210,000 distinct CDR3 sequences in the sample, roughly a tenth were seen once. Sequencing input: memory (CD45RO+) T cells sorted from blood. The source is a woman aged 18-35 years in good health. Each CDR3 is given without its conserved first and last residue.

J: TRBJ1-2; V: TRBV12-3/TRBV12-4; CDR3: ASRSLGQARGYT
J: TRBJ1-1; V: TRBV6-5; CDR3: ASSYSTRGDAEAF
J: TRBJ1-1; V: TRBV10-1; CDR3: ASSVSQGSEAF
J: TRBJ2-1; V: TRBV11-3; CDR3: ASSLAAGALKTNEQF
J: TRBJ2-7; V: TRBV10-3; CDR3: AIGLGGSPYEQY
J: TRBJ1-5; V: TRBV27; CDR3: ASSFYGREQPQH
J: TRBJ1-1; V: TRBV7-8; CDR3: ASSLRAEAF
J: TRBJ2-3; V: TRBV5-1; CDR3: ASSTRQGPDTQY
J: TRBJ2-1; V: TRBV12-5; CDR3: ASGLVESGFSYNEQF
J: TRBJ2-5; V: TRBV7-2; CDR3: ASSLLHGETQY
J: TRBJ2-1; V: TRBV6-4; CDR3: ASSVRAGPHEQF
J: TRBJ2-1; V: TRBV20-1; CDR3: SASTARAGGYTSYNEQF
J: TRBJ2-1; V: TRBV28; CDR3: ASSPSGSRRNEQF
J: TRBJ2-1; V: TRBV18; CDR3: ASSPQGNEQF
J: TRBJ1-1; V: TRBV19; CDR3: ASRRWGLKGRDRDTEAF
J: TRBJ2-7; V: TRBV7-3; CDR3: ASSAGSGGEQY
J: TRBJ2-1; V: TRBV20-1; CDR3: SAKFPGLLGNEQF
J: TRBJ1-2; V: TRBV2; CDR3: ASTRDRPAYGYT
J: TRBJ2-7; V: TRBV7-2; CDR3: ASTLGTSGVYEQY
J: TRBJ2-7; V: TRBV5-1; CDR3: APPGGLYEQY
J: TRBJ2-4; V: TRBV20-1; CDR3: SARRYSTHIDIQY
J: TRBJ2-5; V: TRBV20-1; CDR3: SARFPPGTQY
J: TRBJ2-6; V: TRBV25-1; CDR3: ASSPSSGANVLT
J: TRBJ1-3; V: TRBV20-1; CDR3: SAGQDSGNTIY
J: TRBJ2-6; V: TRBV11-2; CDR3: ASSFPGSGANVLT
J: TRBJ1-2; V: TRBV12-3/TRBV12-4; CDR3: ASSLSNGGYT
J: TRBJ1-5; V: TRBV5-1; CDR3: ASSLGDSEYQPQH
J: TRBJ1-1; V: TRBV12-3/TRBV12-4; CDR3: ASLWGQGEAF
J: TRBJ1-5; V: TRBV20-1; CDR3: SARSGDRDNQPQH
J: TRBJ1-2; V: TRBV3-1; CDR3: ASSHLGSPEGYT
J: TRBJ2-7; V: TRBV5-5; CDR3: ASSRYLAGSSYEQY
J: TRBJ1-1; V: TRBV29-1; CDR3: SAAAGTGDTEAF
J: TRBJ2-1; V: TRBV4-3; CDR3: ASSQTLALANEQF
J: TRBJ2-3; V: TRBV27; CDR3: VSSLLAGGGTDTQY
J: TRBJ1-5; V: TRBV7-8; CDR3: ASSLRQGPSQPQH
J: TRBJ1-2; V: TRBV5-1; CDR3: ASSDDSYGYT
J: TRBJ2-5; V: TRBV18; CDR3: ASSPPGDGIFETQY
J: TRBJ2-7; V: TRBV6-1; CDR3: ASRQDRRGTYEQY
J: TRBJ1-5; V: TRBV5-1; CDR3: ASSYGGRSNQPQH
J: TRBJ1-2; V: TRBV20-1; CDR3: SARSGASYGYT
J: TRBJ1-1; V: TRBV12-3/TRBV12-4; CDR3: ASTPIDPNTEAF
J: TRBJ2-1; V: TRBV20-1; CDR3: SARDKTSGNNEQF
J: TRBJ1-2; V: TRBV20-1; CDR3: SARSPGGGYT
J: TRBJ2-7; V: TRBV20-1; CDR3: SALGQGYYEQY
J: TRBJ2-4; V: TRBV7-2; CDR3: ASSFRRVTKNIQY
J: TRBJ2-1; V: TRBV30; CDR3: ALVRDYNEQF
J: TRBJ2-1; V: TRBV7-6; CDR3: ASSSRDFLSSYNEQF